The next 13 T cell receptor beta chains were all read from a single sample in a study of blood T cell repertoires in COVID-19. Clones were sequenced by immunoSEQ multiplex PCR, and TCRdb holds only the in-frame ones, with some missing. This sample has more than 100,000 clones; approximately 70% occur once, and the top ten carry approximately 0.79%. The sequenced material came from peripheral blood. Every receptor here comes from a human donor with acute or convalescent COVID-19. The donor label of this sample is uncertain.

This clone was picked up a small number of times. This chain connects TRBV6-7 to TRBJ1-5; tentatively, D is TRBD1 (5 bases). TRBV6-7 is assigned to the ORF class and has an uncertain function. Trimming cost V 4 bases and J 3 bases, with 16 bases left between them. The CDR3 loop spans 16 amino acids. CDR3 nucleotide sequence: TGTGCCAGCAGTTTCCCCGAATGGGGCGCCAATCAGCCCCAGCATTTT. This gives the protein CASSFPEWGANQPQHF.

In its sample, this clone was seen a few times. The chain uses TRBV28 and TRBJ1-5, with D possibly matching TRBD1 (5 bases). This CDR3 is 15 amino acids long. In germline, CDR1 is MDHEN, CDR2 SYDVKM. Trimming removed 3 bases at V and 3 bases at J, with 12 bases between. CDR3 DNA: TGTGCCAGCAGTTTTGTGTTCAGGGTCAATCAGCCCCAGCATTTT. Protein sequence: CASSFVFRVNQPQHF.

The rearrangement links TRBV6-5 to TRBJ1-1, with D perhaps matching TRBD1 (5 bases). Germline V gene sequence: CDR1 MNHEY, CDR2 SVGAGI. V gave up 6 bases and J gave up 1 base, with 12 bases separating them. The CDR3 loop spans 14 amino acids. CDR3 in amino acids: CASSGPTGNTEAFF. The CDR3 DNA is TGTGCCAGCAGCGGCCCCACAGGGAACACTGAAGCTTTCTTT.

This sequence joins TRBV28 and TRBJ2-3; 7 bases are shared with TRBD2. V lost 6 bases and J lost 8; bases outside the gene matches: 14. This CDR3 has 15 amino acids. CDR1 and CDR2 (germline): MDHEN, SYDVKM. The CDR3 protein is CASRVRDYPSGTQYF. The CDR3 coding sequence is TGTGCCAGCAGAGTCCGGGACTACCCCTCAGGTACGCAGTATTTT.

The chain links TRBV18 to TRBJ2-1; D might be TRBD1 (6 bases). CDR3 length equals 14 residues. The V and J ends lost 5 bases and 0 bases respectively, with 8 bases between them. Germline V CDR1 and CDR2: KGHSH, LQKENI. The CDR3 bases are TGTGCCAGCTCAGGACAGAGCTCCTACAATGAGCAGTTCTTC. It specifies CASSGQSSYNEQFF.

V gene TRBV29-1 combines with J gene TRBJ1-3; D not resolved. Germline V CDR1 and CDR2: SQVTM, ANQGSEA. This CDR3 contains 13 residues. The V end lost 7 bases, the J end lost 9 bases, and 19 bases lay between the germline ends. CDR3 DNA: TGCAGCGGCGTCAGAGGGAGTGGATCCACCATATATTTT. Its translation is CSGVRGSGSTIYF.

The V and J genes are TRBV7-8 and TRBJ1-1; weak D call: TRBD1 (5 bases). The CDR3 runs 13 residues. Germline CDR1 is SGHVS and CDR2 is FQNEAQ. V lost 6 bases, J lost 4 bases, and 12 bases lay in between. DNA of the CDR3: TGTGCCAGCAGTTCGAATACAGGCACTGAAGCTTTCTTT. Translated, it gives CASSSNTGTEAFF.

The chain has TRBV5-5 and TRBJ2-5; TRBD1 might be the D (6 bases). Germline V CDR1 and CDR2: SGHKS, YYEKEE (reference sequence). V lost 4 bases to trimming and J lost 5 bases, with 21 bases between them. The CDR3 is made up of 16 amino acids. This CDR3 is CASSPPATGLGETQYF. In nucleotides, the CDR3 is TGTGCCAGCAGCCCCCCGGCAACAGGGTTAGGGGAGACCCAGTACTTC.

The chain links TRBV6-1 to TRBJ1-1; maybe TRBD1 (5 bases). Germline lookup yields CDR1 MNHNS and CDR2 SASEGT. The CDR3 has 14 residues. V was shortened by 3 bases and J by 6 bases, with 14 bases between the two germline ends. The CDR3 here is CASSDAGIIAEAFF. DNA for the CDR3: TGTGCCAGCAGTGACGCAGGGATAATCGCTGAAGCTTTCTTT.

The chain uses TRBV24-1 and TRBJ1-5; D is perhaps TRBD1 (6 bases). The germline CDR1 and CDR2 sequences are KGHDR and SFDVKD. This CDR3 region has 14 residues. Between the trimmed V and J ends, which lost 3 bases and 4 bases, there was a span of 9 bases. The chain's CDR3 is CATSDRTENQPQHF. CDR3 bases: TGTGCCACCAGTGATCGGACAGAGAATCAGCCCCAGCATTTT.

CDR3 region: CASSALQGAYSPLHF. The DNA of the CDR3 is TGTGCCAGCAGCGCATTACAGGGGGCCTATTCACCCCTCCACTTT. V and J are TRBV7-2 and TRBJ1-6; 9 bases agree with TRBD1. The CDR3 runs to 15 residues. CDR1 SGHTA and CDR2 FQGNSA come from the germline V gene. Trimming cost V 5 bases and J 8 bases; bases outside gene matches: 7.

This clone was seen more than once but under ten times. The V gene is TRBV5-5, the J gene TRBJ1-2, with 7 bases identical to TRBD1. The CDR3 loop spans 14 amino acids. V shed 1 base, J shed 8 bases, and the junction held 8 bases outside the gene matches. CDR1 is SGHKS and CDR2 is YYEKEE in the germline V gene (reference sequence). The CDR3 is CASSLSPRGDGYTF. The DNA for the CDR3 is TGTGCCAGCAGCTTGAGTCCCAGGGGGGACGGCTACACCTTC.

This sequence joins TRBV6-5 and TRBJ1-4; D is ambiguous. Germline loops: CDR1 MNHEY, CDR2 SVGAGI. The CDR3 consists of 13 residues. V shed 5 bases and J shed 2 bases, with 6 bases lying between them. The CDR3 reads CASSLGTNEKLFF. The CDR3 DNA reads TGTGCCAGCAGTCTAGGCACTAATGAAAAACTGTTTTTT.